The 8 T cell receptor beta chains given below trace back to one sample, sequenced in a study of blood T cell repertoires in COVID-19. Sequencing used immunoSEQ multiplex PCR; TCRdb keeps in-frame clones, though not all of them. This table has roughly 41,000 clones, more than 75% appearing once. The sequenced material came from peripheral blood. Every receptor here comes from a human donor in a cohort sampled during active COVID-19.

V and J are TRBV27 and TRBJ2-1; D perhaps matches TRBD1 (5 bases). This CDR3 contains 16 residues. Germline-derived CDR1 and CDR2 are MNHEY and SMNVEV (reference sequence). The V gene lost 3 bases and the J gene lost 5 bases, with 17 bases spanning the gap. The CDR3 nucleotides read TGTGCCAGCAGTTTCCTTTCGGACACCGGACACAATGAGCAGTTCTTC. Translation: CASSFLSDTGHNEQFF.

This chain uses TRBV4-2 with TRBJ2-3, with 11 bases that match TRBD1. Trimming cost V 4 bases and J 4 bases; bases outside gene matches: 7. The CDR3 spans 16 residues. CDR1 LGHNA and CDR2 YNFKEQ come from the germline V gene. CDR3 sequence: CASSPWTGGYADTQYF. The CDR3 DNA follows: TGTGCCAGCAGCCCCTGGACAGGGGGCTATGCAGATACGCAGTATTTT.

V usage is TRBV15 and J usage is TRBJ2-1; D gene uncertain. The CDR3 loop spans 12 amino acids. In germline, CDR1 is LNHNV, CDR2 YYDKDF (reference sequence). The ends were cut back, 1 base at V and 10 bases at J, with 8 bases in the middle. CDR3 amino acids: CATSRANSEQFF. CDR3 bases: TGTGCCACCAGCAGAGCGAACTCGGAGCAGTTCTTC.

The gene calls are TRBV6-5 and TRBJ2-7; a weak D match, TRBD1 (6 bases). The CDR3 sequence is 14 residues long. Between the trimmed V and J ends, which lost 5 bases and 2 bases, there was a span of 13 bases. From germline, CDR1 is MNHEY and CDR2 SVGAGI. The CDR3, as DNA: TGTGCCAGCAGTCAGGACAGTACTACCTACGAGCAGTACTTC. Protein sequence: CASSQDSTTYEQYF.

The chain uses TRBV6-5 and TRBJ2-7, with 9 nucleotides matching TRBD1. Unmatched junction bases numbered 4, after V lost 6 bases and J lost 1 base. This CDR3 region has 14 residues. CDR1 and CDR2 from the germline V gene are MNHEY and SVGAGI. CDR3: CASSRQGVSYEQYF. CDR3 nucleotide sequence: TGTGCCAGCAGCCGACAGGGGGTTTCCTACGAGCAGTACTTC.

The gene calls are TRBV7-2 and TRBJ2-7; 11 bases agree with TRBD1. Germline trimming cut 3 bases from V and 7 bases from J; bases unmatched to any gene: 5. The germline V gene encodes CDR1 SGHTA and CDR2 FQGNSA. The CDR3 covers 14 residues. The DNA for the CDR3 is TGTGCCAGCAGCTTTGGGACAGGGGGGCGGGAGCAGTACTTC. Its translation: CASSFGTGGREQYF.

The V and J genes are TRBV28 and TRBJ1-1; D gene uncertain. Germline-derived CDR1 and CDR2 are MDHEN and SYDVKM. The germline V and J ends were trimmed by 5 bases and 2 bases, with 15 bases remaining between them. The CDR3 consists of 15 residues. CDR3 sequence: CASSPPRVSNTEAFF. The CDR3 DNA sequence: TGTGCCAGCAGTCCCCCCCGGGTTTCAAACACTGAAGCTTTCTTT.

The chain couples TRBV12-2 to TRBJ1-2. TRBV12-2 is given as a pseudogene. The CDR3 is 12 amino acids. The CDR3 spells CASREDNYGYTF. The CDR3 DNA is TGTGCAAGTCGCGAGGATAACTATGGCTACACCTTC.